The next 2 T cell receptor beta chains were all read from a single sample in a study of shared clonotypes between healthy human individuals. This table comes from immunoSEQ multiplex PCR, and its TCRdb copy is limited to in-frame clones, with some not included. The data contain about 1.1 million clones, approximately 75% of them singletons. The specimen sequenced was memory CD4+ T cells from PBMCs. Subset denoted: CD45RA-negative fraction. The receptors stem from a man younger than 30 in good health. Some clones in this sample may be carry-over from other donors' samples.

This sequence joins TRBV7-2 and TRBJ1-4; 7 bases align to TRBD1. CDR1 is SGHTA, CDR2 FQGNSA, per germline. J lost 0 bases, V lost 5 bases, and 3 bases had no gene match. The CDR3 is 15 amino acids. The CDR3 nucleotides are TGTGCCAGCAGCCCTCAGGGGGCAACTAATGAAAAACTGTTTTTT. This gives the protein CASSPQGATNEKLFF. Drawing the rest from reference TRBV7-2 and TRBJ1-4, the complete variable domain is GAGVSQSPSNKVTEKGKDVELRCDPISGHTALYWYRQSLGQGLEFLIYFQGNSAPDKSGLPSDRFSAERTGGSVSTLTIQRTQQEDSAVYLCASSPQGATNEKLFFGSGTQLSVL.

The rearrangement joins TRBV28 to TRBJ1-2; 9 bases are a match to TRBD1. This CDR3 contains 15 residues. CDR1 is MDHEN, CDR2 SYDVKM, per germline. Trimming at V came to 5 bases and at J to 3 bases, leaving 7 bases not matched to a gene. The CDR3 here is CASSAEDRGYYGYTF. Written as DNA, the CDR3 is TGTGCCAGCAGTGCCGAGGACAGGGGATACTATGGCTACACCTTC.